A selection of T cell receptor beta chains follows, all from one sample in a study of T cell clones after liver transplantation. Sequencing used immunoSEQ multiplex PCR; TCRdb keeps in-frame clones, though not all of them. The sample has 70,000 or so clones, 90% to 95% seen once. The sequences come from CD4+ T cells from blood, collected 25 months after liver transplant. The receptors were gathered from a human patient who received a liver transplant. The graft donor may be the source of some T cells. Both conserved end residues are part of each CDR3. A D gene is named only where the DNA matches it firmly. A row's size may be missing; if present it is once, few, many or a size class.

clone_size d_call j_call cdr3_length v_call cdr3_nt cdr3_aa
- - TRBJ1-5 18 TRBV5-1 TGCGCCAGCAGCTTGGGAGAGACGGAGCCCTATAGCAATCAGCCCCAGCATTTT CASSLGETEPYSNQPQHF
- TRBD1 TRBJ2-7 15 TRBV6-1 TGTGCCAGCACCCTATCCGGGACAGCGCCCTACGAGCAGTACTTC CASTLSGTAPYEQYF
- - TRBJ2-1 11 TRBV5-8 TGTGCCAGCAGCCCCGAGGGATCAGCAGTCTTC CASSPEGSAVF
- TRBD1 TRBJ2-5 14 TRBV28 TGTGCCAGCAGTCTCCCGGGACAGGGTAAGGAGCAGTACTTC CASSLPGQGKEQYF
- TRBD2 TRBJ2-3 17 TRBV27 TGTGCCAGCAGCGGACTAGCGGGCTTGGGAGGGTCAGATACGCAGTATTTT CASSGLAGLGGSDTQYF
- TRBD1 TRBJ1-4 16 TRBV6-5 TGTGCCAGCAGTTATTCTGGGACAGGGACTAATGAAAAACTGTTTTTT CASSYSGTGTNEKLFF
- - TRBJ2-4 14 TRBV27 TGTGCCAGCAGTCTAAATCTAGCCAAAAACATTCAGTACTTC CASSLNLAKNIQYF
- - TRBJ2-1 14 TRBV7-3 TGTGCCAGCAGCTTACGCCGGGACTTGGGTGAGCAGTTCTTC CASSLRRDLGEQFF
- - TRBJ2-5 15 TRBV6-1 TGTGCCAGCAGCCTCCGGGACACCCGGTCTGAGACCCAGTACTTC CASSLRDTRSETQYF
- TRBD2 TRBJ2-5 14 TRBV5-4 TGTGCCAGCAGCTTGGCACTAGCGGGAGAGACCCAGTACTTC CASSLALAGETQYF
few TRBD2 TRBJ2-3 15 TRBV4-3 TGCGCCAGCAGCCAAACCTCGACTAGCGCAGATACGCAGTATTTT CASSQTSTSADTQYF
- TRBD2 TRBJ2-4 13 TRBV29-1 TGCAGCGTTGCTAGCGGAGATAAAAACATTCAGTACTTC CSVASGDKNIQYF
- TRBD2 TRBJ2-1 19 TRBV9 TGTGCCAGCAGCCTCCGGGACACTCTCCTAGCGGGCCCCGGCAATGAGCAGTTCTTC CASSLRDTLLAGPGNEQFF
- - TRBJ1-2 14 TRBV6-1 TGTGCCAGCAGTGGCATACAGGGTTTGTCCGGCTACACCTTC CASSGIQGLSGYTF
- - TRBJ2-4 19 TRBV6-4 TGTGCCAGCAGTGACAGATTAAGAGAGACTAGTGCAGCCAAAAACATTCAGTACTTC CASSDRLRETSAAKNIQYF
- - TRBJ1-2 16 TRBV7-8 TGTGCCAGCAGCTCCAGATCCGGGGACGGTAACTATGGCTACACCTTC CASSSRSGDGNYGYTF
once - TRBJ2-2 12 TRBV11-3 TGTGCCAGCAGCGACCCGTCAGGGGAGCTGTTTTTT CASSDPSGELFF
- - TRBJ1-5 15 TRBV21-1 TGTGCCAGCAGCGGACAGGGGTATAGCAATCAGCCCCAGCATTTT CASSGQGYSNQPQHF
- - TRBJ2-1 12 TRBV7-9 TGTGCCAGCCTCGGGGTCGCGAAGGTTCAGTTCTTC CASLGVAKVQFF
once TRBD2 TRBJ2-3 15 TRBV9 TGTGCCAGCAGCGTAGAGGGACTAGAGCCCAATACGCAGTATTTT CASSVEGLEPNTQYF
- TRBD1 TRBJ2-1 13 TRBV5-1 TGCGCCAGCACCCCCACAGGGGGGAATGAGCAGTTCTTC CASTPTGGNEQFF
- - TRBJ2-5 15 TRBV5-1 TGCGCCAGCAGCTCCGGGCCGGGAAATCAAGAGACCCAGTACTTC CASSSGPGNQETQYF
- - TRBJ1-1 14 TRBV7-8 TGTGCCAGCAGCTCCACAGGGACCAGGACTGAAGCTTTCTTT CASSSTGTRTEAFF
- - TRBJ2-6 15 TRBV19 TGTGCCAGCAACGGTAGAGGGGCAGGGGCCAACGTCCTGACTTTC CASNGRGAGANVLTF
- - TRBJ2-3 12 TRBV4-2 TGTGCCAGCAGCCAATCTAGGGATACGCAGTATTTT CASSQSRDTQYF
- TRBD2 TRBJ2-1 15 TRBV7-9 TGTGCCAGCAGCTTAACCGGGACTAGTCTCAATGAGCAGTTCTTC CASSLTGTSLNEQFF
- - TRBJ2-1 16 TRBV4-1 TGCGCCAGCAGCCAAGAACGGGGACCCCCCTACAATGAGCAGTTCTTC CASSQERGPPYNEQFF
- - TRBJ2-7 14 TRBV6-1 TGTGCCAGCAGTGAAGAACAGGGTAGGATCGAGCAGTACTTC CASSEEQGRIEQYF
- TRBD1 TRBJ2-5 15 TRBV7-2 TGTGCCAGCAGCACCCGGGACAGGGGCCCTGAGACCCAGTACTTC CASSTRDRGPETQYF
- TRBD1 TRBJ1-1 15 TRBV28 TGTGCCAGCCTCAGCGGGGCAGGGGGCAACACTGAAGCTTTCTTT CASLSGAGGNTEAFF
- TRBD1 TRBJ2-3 14 TRBV7-2 TGTGCCAGCAGCCCCCGGGACAGGGGATTTACGCAGTATTTT CASSPRDRGFTQYF
once TRBD2 TRBJ2-1 15 TRBV2 TGTGCCAGCAGTGAAGGGCTAGCGGGAGACAATGAGCAGTTCTTC CASSEGLAGDNEQFF
once TRBD2 TRBJ2-5 15 TRBV5-1 TGCGCCAGCAGCTTGTGGACTAGCGGTGGAGAGACCCAGTACTTC CASSLWTSGGETQYF
- - TRBJ1-4 16 TRBV27 TGTGCCAGCAGTAAACACAGGGCCCCCACTAATGAAAAACTGTTTTTT CASSKHRAPTNEKLFF
once - TRBJ2-1 13 TRBV5-1 TGCGCCAGCAGTAGGGGTGCATCGAATGAGCAGTTCTTC CASSRGASNEQFF
- - TRBJ2-2 14 TRBV6-1 TGTGCCAGCAACGGGCAGGGGTTGACCGGGGAGCTGTTTTTT CASNGQGLTGELFF
- - TRBJ2-4 18 TRBV27 TGTGCCAGCAGTCCCCCCGGGGTGGCGGGGCTAGCCAAAAACATTCAGTACTTC CASSPPGVAGLAKNIQYF